This T cell receptor beta chain derives from a study of T cells after yellow fever vaccination. V was pared by 3 bases and J by 4 bases, with 19 bases between. Germline lookup yields CDR1 SGHDT and CDR2 YYEEEE. This CDR3 region has 16 residues. TCRdb called the 5' RACE reads again in MiXCR, with one record for every CDR3 protein. The repertoire holds about 10,000 distinct CDR3 sequences, with 4.5% to 5.5% as singletons. This clonotype has at least ten counts. The material was PBMCs, either bulk or a sorted T-cell subset (CD4+, CD8+, memory, or dextramer-sorted; not recorded which), obtained roughly 15 days after the first yellow fever vaccination. This TCR was recovered from a man younger than 35 who received the YFV17D yellow fever vaccine. This chain links TRBV5-6 with TRBJ2-5; unclear D gene. CDR3 DNA sequence: TGTGCCAGCAGCTCCGGCTGGGTTAACGGTGCAGAGACCCAGTACTTC. It specifies CASSSGWVNGAETQYF.